The clone carrying this T cell receptor (beta chain) was recorded at least ten times. The target antigen is unknown. Time point given: longitudinal time-point 1 (baseline). Libraries used 2 million unsorted PBMCs kept frozen in RNAlater. MiXCR, run by TCRdb on the 5' RACE reads, gives a single entry per CDR3 protein. The sample lists around 71,000 distinct CDR3 sequences, roughly 15% occurring once. Germline V gene lookup returns CDR1 SGHRS and CDR2 YFSETQ. Trimming took 0 bases from V and 0 from J, leaving 12 bases between them. CDR3 length: 17 amino acids. The data are from a study of neurological immune-mediated disorders. Study observations and caveats: Private repertoires in all groups were suggested by the finding that expanded clones across subjects shared no CDR3 amino acid sequences.

Material: PBMCs. The chain employs TRBV5-1 and TRBJ1-4; TRBD1 might be the D (5 bases). This sequence was found in a female donor with HTLV-1-associated myelopathy (HAM/TSP). The CDR3 region has the DNA TGCGCCAGCAGCTTGGGCCGACAGATTGCAACTAATGAAAAACTGTTTTTT. Translation: CASSLGRQIATNEKLFF.